These 11 T cell receptor beta chains were sequenced from one sample in a study of shared clonotypes between healthy human individuals. Here immunoSEQ multiplex PCR was the method, and the copy in TCRdb shows in-frame clones only, minus some. The profile shows a few million clones, approximately 96% of them singletons. Specimen: naive CD4+ T cells sorted from blood. As to subset: CD45RA+ positively selected. These receptors were taken from a man aged 18-30 years in good health.

This sequence joins TRBV7-2 and TRBJ1-2, with D possibly being TRBD1 (6 bases). CDR3 length: 16 residues. V gave up 1 base and J gave up 0 bases, with 12 bases separating them. The germline gives CDR1 SGHTA, CDR2 FQGNSA. This chain's CDR3 is CASSLGRQAANYGYTF. In nucleotides, the CDR3 is TGTGCCAGCAGCTTAGGCCGACAGGCCGCTAACTATGGCTACACCTTC.

Of note for this clone: Other DNA variants within this sample encode the same CDR3. The V gene is TRBV30, the J gene TRBJ1-4, with D perhaps TRBD1 (5 bases). Trimming left V 1 base short and J 5 bases short, with 8 bases between. The CDR3 sequence is 13 residues long. Per germline, CDR1 GTSNPN and CDR2 SVGIG (reference sequence). The CDR3 DNA is TGTGCCTGGAGTGGGCAGGGAAATGAAAAACTGTTTTTT. It is translated as CAWSGQGNEKLFF.

The chain has TRBV4-3 and TRBJ1-3, with 7 bases lining up with TRBD1. The CDR3 totals 15 residues. Germline lookup yields CDR1 LGHNA and CDR2 YSLEER. V shed 3 bases and J 5 bases; nucleotides not matched to a gene: 7. The CDR3 DNA reads TGCGCCAGCAGCCAGACGGGACAGCCTCGAAACACCATATATTTT. Encoded protein: CASSQTGQPRNTIYF.

The gene calls are TRBV11-2 and TRBJ2-7, with D perhaps matching TRBD2 (6 bases). CDR3 length equals 13 residues. V lost 1 base and J 4 bases, leaving 8 bases between the germline ends. Germline V lookup: CDR1 SGHAT, CDR2 FQNNGV. The CDR3 spells CASSLVRGYEQYF. The CDR3 DNA is TGTGCCAGCAGCTTAGTTCGGGGGTACGAGCAGTACTTC.

The gene calls are TRBV11-3 and TRBJ1-4, with no clear D. The CDR3 contains 13 residues. Per germline, CDR1 SGHNT and CDR2 YENEEA. Trimming removed 1 base from V and 4 bases from J, with 4 bases in between. The CDR3 sequence is CASSLGDNEKLFF. For the CDR3, the DNA is TGTGCCAGCAGCTTAGGAGATAATGAAAAACTGTTTTTT.

The rearrangement joins TRBV5-4 to TRBJ2-4, with a possible D match to TRBD1 (5 bases). This CDR3 spans 14 amino acids. Trimming removed 3 bases at V and 8 bases at J, with 15 bases between. Germline V lookup: CDR1 SGHNT, CDR2 YYREEE (reference sequence). The CDR3 region is CASSSRQPGDIQYF. In DNA, the CDR3 is TGTGCCAGCAGCTCCCGACAGCCCGGCGACATTCAGTACTTC.

The chain employs TRBV5-4 and TRBJ1-2; TRBD1 matches 7 bases. The CDR3 spans 14 residues. V gave up 2 bases and J gave up 5 bases; unmatched junction bases: 6. Germline-derived CDR1 and CDR2 are SGHNT and YYREEE (reference sequence). This chain's CDR3 is CASSFKGAPYGYTF. The CDR3 nucleotides read TGTGCCAGCAGCTTTAAGGGGGCGCCGTATGGCTACACCTTC.

The chain couples TRBV18 to TRBJ2-1; 8 bases map to TRBD2. This CDR3 has 16 residues. CDR1 and CDR2 (germline): KGHSH, LQKENI. The trim removed 3 bases at V and 2 bases at J, leaving 6 bases unmatched. CDR3 region: CASSPPGLGPYNEQFF. CDR3 DNA sequence: TGTGCCAGCTCACCCCCGGGACTAGGCCCCTACAATGAGCAGTTCTTC.

This chain connects TRBV18 to TRBJ1-6; TRBD1 might be the D (5 bases). The CDR3 spans 17 residues. Germline CDR1 KGHSH, CDR2 LQKENI. Deletions cut 1 base from V and 0 bases from J, with 10 bases between. The DNA for the CDR3 is TGTGCCAGCTCACCACGGGACGATAGCTCCTATAATTCACCCCTCCACTTT. It specifies CASSPRDDSSYNSPLHF.

The rearrangement links TRBV4-1 to TRBJ1-6; 10 nucleotides agree with TRBD1. The CDR3 is 15 residues long. The germline CDR1 and CDR2 sequences are MGHRA and YSYEKL. The J segment lost 8 bases and the V segment lost 6 bases, leaving 7 bases of the junction unmatched. The CDR3 sequence: CASSKDRGLDSPLHF. The CDR3 DNA is TGCGCCAGCAGTAAAGACAGGGGGCTGGATTCACCCCTCCACTTT.

The chain has TRBV7-2 and TRBJ1-4, with a tentative D call TRBD1 (5 bases). Looked up from germline, CDR1 is SGHTA and CDR2 is FQGNSA. V gave up 0 bases and J gave up 7 bases, with 24 bases separating them. CDR3 length equals 19 residues. The CDR3 DNA is TGTGCCAGCAGCTTAGCGGGCAGGATGGCGGTCGAGGGGACTGAAAAACTGTTTTTT. Translated: CASSLAGRMAVEGTEKLFF. The full variable domain, with the rest looked up from reference TRBV7-2 and TRBJ1-4, is GAGVSQSPSNKVTEKGKDVELRCDPISGHTALYWYRQSLGQGLEFLIYFQGNSAPDKSGLPSDRFSAERTGGSVSTLTIQRTQQEDSAVYLCASSLAGRMAVEGTEKLFFGSGTQLSVL.